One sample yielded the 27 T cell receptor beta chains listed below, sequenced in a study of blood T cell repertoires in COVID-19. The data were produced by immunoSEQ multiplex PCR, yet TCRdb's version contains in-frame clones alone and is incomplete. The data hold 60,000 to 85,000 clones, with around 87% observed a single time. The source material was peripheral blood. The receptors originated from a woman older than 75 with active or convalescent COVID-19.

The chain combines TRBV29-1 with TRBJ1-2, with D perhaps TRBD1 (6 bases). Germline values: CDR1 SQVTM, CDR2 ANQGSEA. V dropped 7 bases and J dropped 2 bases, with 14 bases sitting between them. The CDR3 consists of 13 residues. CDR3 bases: TGCAGCGCCTTGACAGGACAAAACTATGGCTACACCTTC. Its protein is CSALTGQNYGYTF.

Written as DNA, the CDR3 is TGTGCCAGCAGCTTAGGCACGAGGGGCAATCAGCCCCAGCATTTT. This sequence encodes CASSLGTRGNQPQHF. This chain uses TRBV7-2 with TRBJ1-5; no reliable D call. The V gene lost 1 base and the J gene lost 2 bases, with 9 bases spanning the gap. Germline V gene data show CDR1 as SGHTA and CDR2 as FQGNSA. CDR3 length: 15 amino acids.

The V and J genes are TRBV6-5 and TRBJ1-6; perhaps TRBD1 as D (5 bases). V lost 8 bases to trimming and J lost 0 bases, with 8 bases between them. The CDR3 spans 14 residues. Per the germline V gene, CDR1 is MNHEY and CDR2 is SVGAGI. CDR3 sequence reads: CASFQGSYNSPLHF. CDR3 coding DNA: TGTGCCAGCTTCCAGGGCTCCTATAATTCACCCCTCCACTTT.

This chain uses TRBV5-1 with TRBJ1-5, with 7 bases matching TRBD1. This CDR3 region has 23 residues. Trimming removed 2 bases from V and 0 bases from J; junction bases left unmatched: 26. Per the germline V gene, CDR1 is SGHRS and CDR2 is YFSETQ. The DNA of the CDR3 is TGCGCCAGCAGCTTTGGCTTTGGACCGACTGGAGGACAGGTAGAATATAGCAATCAGCCCCAGCATTTT. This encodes CASSFGFGPTGGQVEYSNQPQHF.

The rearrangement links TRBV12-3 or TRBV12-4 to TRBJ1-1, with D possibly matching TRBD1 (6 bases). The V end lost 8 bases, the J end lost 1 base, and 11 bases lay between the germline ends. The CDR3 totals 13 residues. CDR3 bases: TGTGCCAGCGGGGGCAGGAGGAACACTGAAGCTTTCTTT. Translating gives CASGGRRNTEAFF.

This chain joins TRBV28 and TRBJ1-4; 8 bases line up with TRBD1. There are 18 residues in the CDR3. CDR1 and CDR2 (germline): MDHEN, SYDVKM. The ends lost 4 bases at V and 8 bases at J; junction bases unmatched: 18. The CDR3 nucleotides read TGTGCCAGCAGTTCTCCTGTGGGGATGACAGGGGCGGGCGAAAAACTGTTTTTT. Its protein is CASSSPVGMTGAGEKLFF.

CDR3 coding DNA: TGTGCCAGCAGCGTAGCGGGGAGGCCAGATACGCAGTATTTT. It yields the protein CASSVAGRPDTQYF. V is TRBV9 and J is TRBJ2-3, with D maybe TRBD2 (6 bases). Between the trimmed V and J ends, which lost 0 bases and 4 bases, there was a span of 9 bases. Germline CDR1 and CDR2: SGDLS and YYNGEE. The CDR3 is made up of 14 amino acids.

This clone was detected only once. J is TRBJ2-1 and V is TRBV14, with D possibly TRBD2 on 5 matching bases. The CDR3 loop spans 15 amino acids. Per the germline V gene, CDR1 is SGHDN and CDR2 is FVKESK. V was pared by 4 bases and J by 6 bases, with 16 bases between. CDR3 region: CASSLRVPSFNEQFF. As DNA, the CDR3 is TGTGCCAGCAGCCTCAGAGTTCCTAGCTTCAATGAGCAGTTCTTC.

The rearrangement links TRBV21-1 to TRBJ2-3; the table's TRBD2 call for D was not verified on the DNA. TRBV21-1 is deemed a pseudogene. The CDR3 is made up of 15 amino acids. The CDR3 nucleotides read TGTGCCAGCAGCAAAGCGACGGGATGCACAGATACGCAGTATTTT. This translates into CASSKATGCTDTQYF.

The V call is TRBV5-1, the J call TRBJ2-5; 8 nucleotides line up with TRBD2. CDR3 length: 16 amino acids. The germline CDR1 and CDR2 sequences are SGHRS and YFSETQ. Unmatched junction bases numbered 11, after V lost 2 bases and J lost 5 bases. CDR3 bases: TGCGCCAGCAGCTTACGTACGGGGGGGCCGGGCGAGACCCAGTACTTC. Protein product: CASSLRTGGPGETQYF.

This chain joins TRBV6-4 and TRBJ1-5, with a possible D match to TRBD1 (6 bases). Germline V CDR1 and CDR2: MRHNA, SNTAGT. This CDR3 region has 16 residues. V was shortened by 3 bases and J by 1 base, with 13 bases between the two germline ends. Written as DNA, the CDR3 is TGTGCCAGCAGTGAGGTGGGGGGGCTAAGCAATCAGCCCCAGCATTTT. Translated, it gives CASSEVGGLSNQPQHF.

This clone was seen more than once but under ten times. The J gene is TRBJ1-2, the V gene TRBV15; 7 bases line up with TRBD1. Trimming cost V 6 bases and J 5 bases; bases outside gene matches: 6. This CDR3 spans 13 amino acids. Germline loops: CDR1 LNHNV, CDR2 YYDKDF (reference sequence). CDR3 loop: CATSPGQVYGYTF. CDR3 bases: TGTGCCACCAGTCCTGGACAGGTTTATGGCTACACCTTC.

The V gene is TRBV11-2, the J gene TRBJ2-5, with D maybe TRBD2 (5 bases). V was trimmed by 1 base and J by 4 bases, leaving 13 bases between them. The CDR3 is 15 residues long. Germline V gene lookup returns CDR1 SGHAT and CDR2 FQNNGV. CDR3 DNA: TGTGCCAGCAGCTTAGCTCCCAGAGAGGGAGAGACCCAGTACTTC. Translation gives CASSLAPREGETQYF. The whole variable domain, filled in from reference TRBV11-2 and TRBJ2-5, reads EAGVAQSPRYKIIEKRQSVAFWCNPISGHATLYWYQQILGQGPKLLIQFQNNGVVDDSQLPKDRFSAERLKGVDSTLKIQPAKLEDSAVYLCASSLAPREGETQYFGPGTRLLVL.

This CDR3 is CASSLGDRPSLHF. CDR3 DNA sequence: TGCGCCAGCAGCTTGGGGGACAGGCCATCCCTCCACTTT. This chain joins TRBV5-1 and TRBJ1-6; 8 bases align to TRBD1. Germline trimming cut 0 bases from V and 14 bases from J; bases unmatched to any gene: 4. Germline-derived CDR1 and CDR2 are SGHRS and YFSETQ. The CDR3 contains 13 residues.

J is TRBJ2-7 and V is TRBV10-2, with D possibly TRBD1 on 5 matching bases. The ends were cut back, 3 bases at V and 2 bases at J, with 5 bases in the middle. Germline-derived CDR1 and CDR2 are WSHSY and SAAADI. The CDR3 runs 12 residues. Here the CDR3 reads CASSEGAYEQYF. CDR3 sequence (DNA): TGCGCCAGCAGTGAAGGGGCCTACGAGCAGTACTTC.

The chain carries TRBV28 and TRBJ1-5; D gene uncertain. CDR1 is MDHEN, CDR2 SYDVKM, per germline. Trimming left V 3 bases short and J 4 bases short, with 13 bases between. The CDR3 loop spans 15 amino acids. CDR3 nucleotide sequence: TGTGCCAGCAGTTTCCCACCGGGTACTAATCAGCCCCAGCATTTT. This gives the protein CASSFPPGTNQPQHF.

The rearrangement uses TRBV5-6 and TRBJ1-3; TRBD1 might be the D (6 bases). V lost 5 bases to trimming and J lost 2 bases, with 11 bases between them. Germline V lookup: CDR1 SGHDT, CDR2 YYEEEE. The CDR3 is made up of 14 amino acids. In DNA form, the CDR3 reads TGTGCCAGCAGTCCCGGACAGCCTGGAAACACCATATATTTT. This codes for CASSPGQPGNTIYF. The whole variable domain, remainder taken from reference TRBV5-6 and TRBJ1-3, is DAGVTQSPTHLIKTRGQQVTLRCSPKSGHDTVSWYQQALGQGPQFIFQYYEEEERQRGNFPDRFSGHQFPNYSSELNVNALLLGDSALYLCASSPGQPGNTIYFGEGSWLTVV.

The CDR3 spells CASRSGPAYGYTF. DNA of the CDR3: TGTGCCAGCCGGAGCGGGCCTGCCTATGGCTACACCTTC. The chain links TRBV2 to TRBJ1-2; D ambiguous. CDR3 length: 13 residues. Germline V gives CDR1 SNHLY, CDR2 FYNNEI. Between the trimmed V and J ends, which lost 8 bases and 4 bases, there was a span of 14 bases.

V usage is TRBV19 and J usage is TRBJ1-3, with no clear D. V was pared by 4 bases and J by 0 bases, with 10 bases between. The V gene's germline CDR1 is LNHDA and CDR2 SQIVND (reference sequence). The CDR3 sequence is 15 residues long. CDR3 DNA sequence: TGTGCCAGTAGTAATAACCTACGCTCTGGAAACACCATATATTTT. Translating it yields CASSNNLRSGNTIYF.

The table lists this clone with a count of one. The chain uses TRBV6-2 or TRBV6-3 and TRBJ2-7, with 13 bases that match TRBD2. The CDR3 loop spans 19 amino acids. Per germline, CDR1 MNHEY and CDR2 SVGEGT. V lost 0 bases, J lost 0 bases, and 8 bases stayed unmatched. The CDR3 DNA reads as TGTGCCAGCAGTTACTCGAAACTAGCGGGGGGGTTTCCCTCCTACGAGCAGTACTTC. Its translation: CASSYSKLAGGFPSYEQYF.

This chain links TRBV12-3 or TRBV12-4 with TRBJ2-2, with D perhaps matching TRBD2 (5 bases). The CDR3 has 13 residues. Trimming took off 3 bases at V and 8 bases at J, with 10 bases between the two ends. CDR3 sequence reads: CASSFREFGELFF. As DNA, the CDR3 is TGTGCCAGCAGTTTCCGGGAATTTGGGGAGCTGTTTTTT.

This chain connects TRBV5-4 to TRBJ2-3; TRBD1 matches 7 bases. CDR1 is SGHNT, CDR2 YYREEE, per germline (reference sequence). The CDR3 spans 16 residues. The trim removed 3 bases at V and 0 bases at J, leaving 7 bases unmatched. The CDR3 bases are TGTGCCAGCAGCTCAGGACAGGTTAAAAGCACAGATACGCAGTATTTT. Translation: CASSSGQVKSTDTQYF.

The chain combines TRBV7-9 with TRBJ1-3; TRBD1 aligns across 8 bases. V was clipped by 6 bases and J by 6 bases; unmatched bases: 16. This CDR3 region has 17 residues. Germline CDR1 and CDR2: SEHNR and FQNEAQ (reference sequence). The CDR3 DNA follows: TGTGCCAGCAGTACCCGGGACAGGATGCAGTTGGAAAACACCATATATTTT. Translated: CASSTRDRMQLENTIYF.

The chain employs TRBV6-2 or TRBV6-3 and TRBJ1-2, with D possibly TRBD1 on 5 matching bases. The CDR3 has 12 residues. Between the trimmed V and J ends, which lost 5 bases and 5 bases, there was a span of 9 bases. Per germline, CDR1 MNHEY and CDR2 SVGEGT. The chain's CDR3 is CASSRQTYGYTF. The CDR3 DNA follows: TGTGCCAGCAGTCGACAGACTTATGGCTACACCTTC.

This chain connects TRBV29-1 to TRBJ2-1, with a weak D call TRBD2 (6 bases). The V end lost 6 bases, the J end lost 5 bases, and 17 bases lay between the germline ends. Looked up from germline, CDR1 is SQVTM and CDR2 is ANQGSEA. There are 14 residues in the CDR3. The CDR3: CSVESMGGDNEQFF. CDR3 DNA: TGCAGCGTAGAGTCTATGGGGGGAGACAATGAGCAGTTCTTC.

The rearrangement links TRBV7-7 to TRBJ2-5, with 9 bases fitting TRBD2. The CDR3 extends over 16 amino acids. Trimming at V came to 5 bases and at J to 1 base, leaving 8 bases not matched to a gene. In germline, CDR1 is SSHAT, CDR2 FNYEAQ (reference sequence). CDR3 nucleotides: TGTGCCAGCAGCCCAATTCTAGCGGGGAGCCAAGAGACCCAGTACTTC. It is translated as CASSPILAGSQETQYF.

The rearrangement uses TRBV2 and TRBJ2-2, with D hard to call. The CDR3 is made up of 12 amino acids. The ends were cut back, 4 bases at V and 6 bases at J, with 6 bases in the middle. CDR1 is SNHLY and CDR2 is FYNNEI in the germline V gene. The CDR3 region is CASSGDAGELFF. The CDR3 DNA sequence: TGTGCCAGCAGTGGAGATGCCGGGGAGCTGTTTTTT. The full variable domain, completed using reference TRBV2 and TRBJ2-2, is EPEVTQTPSHQVTQMGQEVILRCVPISNHLYFYWYRQILGQKVEFLVSFYNNEISEKSEIFDDQFSVERPDGSNFTLKIRSTKLEDSAMYFCASSGDAGELFFGEGSRLTVL.